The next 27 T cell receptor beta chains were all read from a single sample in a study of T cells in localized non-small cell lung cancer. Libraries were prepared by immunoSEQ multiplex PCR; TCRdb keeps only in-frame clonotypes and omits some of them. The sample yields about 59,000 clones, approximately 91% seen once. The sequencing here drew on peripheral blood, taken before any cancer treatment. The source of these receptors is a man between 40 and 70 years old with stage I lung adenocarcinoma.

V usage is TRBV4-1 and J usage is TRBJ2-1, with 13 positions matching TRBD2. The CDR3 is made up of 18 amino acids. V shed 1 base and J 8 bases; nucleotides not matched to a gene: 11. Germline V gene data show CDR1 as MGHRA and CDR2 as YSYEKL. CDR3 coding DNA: TGCGCCAGCAGCCAAGCCGATCCCGGGACTAGCGGGATCGATGAGCAGTTCTTC. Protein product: CASSQADPGTSGIDEQFF.

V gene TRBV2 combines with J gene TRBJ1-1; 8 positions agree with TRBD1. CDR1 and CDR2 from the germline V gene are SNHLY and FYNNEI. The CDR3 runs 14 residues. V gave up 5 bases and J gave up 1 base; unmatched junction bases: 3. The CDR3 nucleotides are TGTGCCAGCAGTACCGACAGGGGGAACACTGAAGCTTTCTTT. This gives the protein CASSTDRGNTEAFF.

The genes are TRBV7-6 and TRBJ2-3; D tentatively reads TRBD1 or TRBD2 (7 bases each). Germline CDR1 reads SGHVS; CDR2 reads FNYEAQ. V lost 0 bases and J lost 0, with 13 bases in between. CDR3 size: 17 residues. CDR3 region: CASSLASGTASTDTQYF. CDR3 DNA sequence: TGTGCCAGCAGCTTAGCGAGCGGGACAGCTAGCACAGATACGCAGTATTTT.

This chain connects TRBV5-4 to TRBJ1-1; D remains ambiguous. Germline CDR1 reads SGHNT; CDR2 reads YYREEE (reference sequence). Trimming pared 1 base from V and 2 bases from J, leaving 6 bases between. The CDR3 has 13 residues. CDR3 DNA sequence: TGTGCCAGCAGCTTGTCCAGAAACACTGAAGCTTTCTTT. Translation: CASSLSRNTEAFF.

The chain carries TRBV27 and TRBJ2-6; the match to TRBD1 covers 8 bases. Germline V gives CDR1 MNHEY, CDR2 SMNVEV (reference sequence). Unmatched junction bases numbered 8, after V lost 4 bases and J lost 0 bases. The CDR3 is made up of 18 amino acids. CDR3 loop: CASSSFGTGSSGANVLTF. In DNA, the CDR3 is TGTGCCAGCAGTTCCTTCGGGACAGGTTCCTCTGGGGCCAACGTCCTGACTTTC.

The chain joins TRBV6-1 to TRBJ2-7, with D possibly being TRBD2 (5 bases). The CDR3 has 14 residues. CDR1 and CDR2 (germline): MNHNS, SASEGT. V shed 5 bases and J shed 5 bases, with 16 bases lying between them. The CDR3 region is CASSNHPGIDEQYF. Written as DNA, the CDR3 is TGTGCCAGCAGTAACCACCCCGGGATTGACGAGCAGTACTTC.

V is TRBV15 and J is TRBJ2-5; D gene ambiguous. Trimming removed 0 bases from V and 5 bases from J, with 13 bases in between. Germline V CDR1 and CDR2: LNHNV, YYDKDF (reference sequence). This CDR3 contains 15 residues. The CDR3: CATSRDPGPEETQYF. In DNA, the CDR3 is TGTGCCACCAGCAGAGACCCGGGCCCTGAGGAGACCCAGTACTTC.

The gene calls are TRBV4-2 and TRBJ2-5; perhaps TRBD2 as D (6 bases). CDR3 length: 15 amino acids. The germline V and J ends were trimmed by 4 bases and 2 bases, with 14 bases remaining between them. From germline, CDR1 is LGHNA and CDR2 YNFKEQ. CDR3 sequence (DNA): TGTGCCAGCAGCCGCAGACGGGAGAATCAAGAGACCCAGTACTTC. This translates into CASSRRRENQETQYF.

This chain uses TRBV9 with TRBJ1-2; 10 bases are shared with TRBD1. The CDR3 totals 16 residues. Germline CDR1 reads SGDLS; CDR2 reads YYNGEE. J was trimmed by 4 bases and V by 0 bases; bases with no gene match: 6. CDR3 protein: CASSVASGTGVYGYTF. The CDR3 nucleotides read TGTGCCAGCAGCGTAGCATCCGGGACAGGGGTCTATGGCTACACCTTC.

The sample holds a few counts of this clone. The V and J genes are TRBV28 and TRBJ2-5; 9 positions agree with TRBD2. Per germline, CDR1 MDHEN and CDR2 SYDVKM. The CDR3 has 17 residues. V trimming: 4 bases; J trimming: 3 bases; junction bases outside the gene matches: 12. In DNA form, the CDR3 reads TGTGCCAGCAGTTCCGTGACTAGCGGCCTTAGGGAAGAGACCCAGTACTTC. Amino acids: CASSSVTSGLREETQYF. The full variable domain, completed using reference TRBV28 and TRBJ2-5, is DVKVTQSSRYLVKRTGEKVFLECVQDMDHENMFWYRQDPGLGLRLIYFSYDVKMKEKGDIPEGYSVSREKKERFSLILESASTNQTSMYLCASSSVTSGLREETQYFGPGTRLLVL.

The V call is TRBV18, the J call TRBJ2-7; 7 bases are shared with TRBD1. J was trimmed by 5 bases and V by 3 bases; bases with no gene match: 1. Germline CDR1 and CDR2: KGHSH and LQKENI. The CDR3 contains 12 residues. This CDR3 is CASSPDRDEQYF. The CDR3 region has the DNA TGTGCCAGCTCACCTGACAGGGACGAGCAGTACTTC.

The CDR3 nucleotides read TGTGCCAGCAGCCCCGGACGGTTCGGAGGGGAGCTGTTTTTT. Translation: CASSPGRFGGELFF. The rearrangement uses TRBV7-9 and TRBJ2-2; D gene uncertain. The V and J ends lost 5 bases and 8 bases respectively, with 15 bases between them. Germline values: CDR1 SEHNR, CDR2 FQNEAQ (reference sequence). The CDR3 extends over 14 amino acids.

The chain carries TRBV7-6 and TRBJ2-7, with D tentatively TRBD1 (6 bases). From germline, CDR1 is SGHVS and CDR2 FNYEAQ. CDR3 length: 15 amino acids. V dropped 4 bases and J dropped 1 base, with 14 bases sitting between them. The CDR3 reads CASSSEQGVSYEQYF. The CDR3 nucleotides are TGTGCCAGCAGCTCAGAACAGGGCGTATCCTACGAGCAGTACTTC.

CDR3 nucleotide sequence: TGTGCCAGCAGCTTAGTGGGGGGAGGGCCCACCTACAATGAGCAGTTCTTC. Translating it yields CASSLVGGGPTYNEQFF. V and J are TRBV11-2 and TRBJ2-1, with 7 bases lining up with TRBD2. Per germline, CDR1 SGHAT and CDR2 FQNNGV. The CDR3 runs to 17 residues. V dropped 1 base and J dropped 2; count of bases not matched to a gene: 8.

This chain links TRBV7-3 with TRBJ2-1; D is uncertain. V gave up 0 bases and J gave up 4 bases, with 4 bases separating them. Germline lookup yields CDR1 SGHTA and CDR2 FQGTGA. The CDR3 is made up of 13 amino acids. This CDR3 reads CASSLTAYNEQFF. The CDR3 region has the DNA TGTGCCAGCAGCTTAACCGCATACAATGAGCAGTTCTTC.

CDR3 nucleotide sequence: TGTGCCAGCAGTTACGGACGAGCAGATACGCAGTATTTT. Translation gives CASSYGRADTQYF. V gene TRBV6-5 combines with J gene TRBJ2-3; no clear D. V was shortened by 2 bases and J by 4 bases, with 7 bases between the two germline ends. CDR1 and CDR2 (germline): MNHEY, SVGAGI. The CDR3 runs to 13 residues.

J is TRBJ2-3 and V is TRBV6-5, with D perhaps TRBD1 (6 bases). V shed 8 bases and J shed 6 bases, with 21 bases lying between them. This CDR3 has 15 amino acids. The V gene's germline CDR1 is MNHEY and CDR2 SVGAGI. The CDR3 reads CASRRATGGLDTQYF. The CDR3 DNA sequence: TGTGCCAGCCGACGCGCGACAGGCGGGTTGGATACGCAGTATTTT.

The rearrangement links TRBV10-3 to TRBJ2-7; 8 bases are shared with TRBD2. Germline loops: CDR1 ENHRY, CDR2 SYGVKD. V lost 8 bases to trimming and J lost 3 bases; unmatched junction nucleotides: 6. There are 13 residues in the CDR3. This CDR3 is CAIGQTSDYEQYF. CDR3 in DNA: TGTGCCATCGGCCAGACTAGCGACTACGAGCAGTACTTC.

The CDR3 is CASQGGGGNEQYF. The CDR3 DNA follows: TGTGCCAGCCAGGGGGGTGGAGGCAACGAGCAGTACTTC. This rearrangement joins TRBV10-3 to TRBJ2-7; D is perhaps TRBD1 (7 bases). Trimming cost V 10 bases and J 5 bases, with 18 bases left between them. This CDR3 is 13 amino acids long. CDR1 is ENHRY and CDR2 is SYGVKD in the germline V gene.

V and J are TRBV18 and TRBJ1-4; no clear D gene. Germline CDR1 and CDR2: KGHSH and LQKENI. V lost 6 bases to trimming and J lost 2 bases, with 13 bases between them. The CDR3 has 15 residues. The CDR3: CASSRALGTNEKLFF. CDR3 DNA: TGTGCCAGCTCCCGCGCCCTTGGTACTAATGAAAAACTGTTTTTT.

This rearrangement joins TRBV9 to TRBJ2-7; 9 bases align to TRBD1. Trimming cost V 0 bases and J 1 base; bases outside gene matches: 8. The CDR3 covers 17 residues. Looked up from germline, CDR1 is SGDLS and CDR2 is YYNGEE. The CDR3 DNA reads TGTGCCAGCAGCGTAGGAGGACAGGGGCGATATTCCTACGAGCAGTACTTC. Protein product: CASSVGGQGRYSYEQYF.

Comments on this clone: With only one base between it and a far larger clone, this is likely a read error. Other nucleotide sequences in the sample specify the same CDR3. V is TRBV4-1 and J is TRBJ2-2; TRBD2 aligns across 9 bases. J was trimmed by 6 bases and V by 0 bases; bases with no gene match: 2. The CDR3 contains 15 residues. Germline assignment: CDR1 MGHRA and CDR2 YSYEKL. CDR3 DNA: TGCGCCAGCAGCCAAGATGCGGGAGGGCCCGGGGAGCTGTTTTTT. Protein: CASSQDAGGPGELFF.

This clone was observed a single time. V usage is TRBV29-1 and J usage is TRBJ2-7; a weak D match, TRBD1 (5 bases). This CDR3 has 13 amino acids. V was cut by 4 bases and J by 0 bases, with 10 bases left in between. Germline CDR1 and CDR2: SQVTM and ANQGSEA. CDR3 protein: CSVVTESSYEQYF. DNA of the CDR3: TGCAGCGTTGTGACAGAGAGCTCCTACGAGCAGTACTTC.

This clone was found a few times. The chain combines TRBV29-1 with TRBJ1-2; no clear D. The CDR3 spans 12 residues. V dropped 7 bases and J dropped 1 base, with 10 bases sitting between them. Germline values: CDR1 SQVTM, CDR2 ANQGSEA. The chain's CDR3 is CSAASNNYGYTF. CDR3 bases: TGCAGCGCCGCATCAAATAACTATGGCTACACCTTC.

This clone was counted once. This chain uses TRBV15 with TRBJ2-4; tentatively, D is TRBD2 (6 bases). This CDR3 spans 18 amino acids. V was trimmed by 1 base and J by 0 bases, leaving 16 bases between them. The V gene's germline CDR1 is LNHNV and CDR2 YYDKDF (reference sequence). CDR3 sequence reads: CATSRASGLGGAKNIQYF. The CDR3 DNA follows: TGTGCCACCAGCAGAGCGAGCGGGCTAGGTGGAGCCAAAAACATTCAGTACTTC.

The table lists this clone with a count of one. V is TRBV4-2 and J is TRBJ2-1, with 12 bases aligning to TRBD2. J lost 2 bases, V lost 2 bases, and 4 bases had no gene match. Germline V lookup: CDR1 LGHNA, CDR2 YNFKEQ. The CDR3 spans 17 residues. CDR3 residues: CASSQPLAGGAYNEQFF. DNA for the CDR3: TGTGCCAGCAGCCAACCCCTAGCGGGAGGGGCCTACAATGAGCAGTTCTTC.

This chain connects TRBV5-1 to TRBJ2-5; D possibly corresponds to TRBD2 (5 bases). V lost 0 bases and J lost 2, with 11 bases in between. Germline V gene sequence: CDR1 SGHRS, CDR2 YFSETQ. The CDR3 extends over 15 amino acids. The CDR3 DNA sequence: TGCGCCAGCAGCTTGGTTGCGGGTAAACAAGAGACCCAGTACTTC. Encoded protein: CASSLVAGKQETQYF.